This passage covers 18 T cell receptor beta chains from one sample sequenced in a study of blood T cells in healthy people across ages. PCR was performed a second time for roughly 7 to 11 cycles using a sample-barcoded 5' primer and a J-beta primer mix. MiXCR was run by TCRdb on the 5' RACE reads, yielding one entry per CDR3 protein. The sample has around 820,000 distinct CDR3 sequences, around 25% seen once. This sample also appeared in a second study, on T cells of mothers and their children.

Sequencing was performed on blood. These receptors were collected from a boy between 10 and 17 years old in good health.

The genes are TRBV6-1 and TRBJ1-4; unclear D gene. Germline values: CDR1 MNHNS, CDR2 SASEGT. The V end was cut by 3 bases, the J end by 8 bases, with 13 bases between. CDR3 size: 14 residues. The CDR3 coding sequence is TGTGCCAGCAGTGAGGGTCAGGTTCGCGAAAAACTGTTTTTT. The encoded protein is CASSEGQVREKLFF.

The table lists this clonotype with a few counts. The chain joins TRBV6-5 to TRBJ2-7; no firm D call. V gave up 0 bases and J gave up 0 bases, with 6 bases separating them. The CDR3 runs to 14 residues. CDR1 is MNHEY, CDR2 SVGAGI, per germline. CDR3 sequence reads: CASSYSTHSYEQYF. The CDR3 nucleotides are TGTGCCAGCAGTTACTCGACACACTCCTACGAGCAGTACTTC.

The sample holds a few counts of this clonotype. For the CDR3, the DNA is TGTGCCAGCAGCCAAGGACAGGGGACGGCAGGCGGCTACACCTTC. Its translation is CASSQGQGTAGGYTF. This rearrangement joins TRBV3-1 to TRBJ1-2, with 8 bases matching TRBD1. V lost 1 base and J lost 8; bases outside the gene matches: 9. The length of the CDR3 is 15 residues. Germline values: CDR1 LGHDT, CDR2 YNNKEL (reference sequence).

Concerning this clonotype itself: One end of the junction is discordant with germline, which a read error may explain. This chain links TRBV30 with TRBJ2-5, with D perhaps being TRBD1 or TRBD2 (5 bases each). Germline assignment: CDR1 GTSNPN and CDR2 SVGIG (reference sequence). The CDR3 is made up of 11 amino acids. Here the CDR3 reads CAWGAAWEQHF. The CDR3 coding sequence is TGTGCCTGGGGGGCAGCGTGGGAGCAGCACTTC.

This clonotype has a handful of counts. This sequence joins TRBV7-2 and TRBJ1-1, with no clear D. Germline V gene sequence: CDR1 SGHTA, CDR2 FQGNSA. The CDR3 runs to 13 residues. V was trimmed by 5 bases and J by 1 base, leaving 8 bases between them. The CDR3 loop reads CASSMQPNTEAFF. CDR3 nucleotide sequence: TGTGCCAGCAGCATGCAGCCGAACACTGAAGCTTTCTTT.

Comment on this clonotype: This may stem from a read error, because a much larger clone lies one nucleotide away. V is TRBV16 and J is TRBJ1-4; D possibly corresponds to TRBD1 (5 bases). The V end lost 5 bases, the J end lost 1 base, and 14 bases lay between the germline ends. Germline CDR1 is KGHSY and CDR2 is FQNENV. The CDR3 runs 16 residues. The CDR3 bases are TGTGCCAGCAGCTCCCTCGGGACCAGAACTAATGAAAAACTGTTTTTT. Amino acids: CASSSLGTRTNEKLFF.

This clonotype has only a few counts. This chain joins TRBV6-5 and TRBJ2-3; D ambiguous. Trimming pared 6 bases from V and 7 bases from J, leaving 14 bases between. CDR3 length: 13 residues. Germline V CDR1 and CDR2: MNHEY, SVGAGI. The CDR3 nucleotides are TGTGCCAGCAGCCTCTCTCGGCGGCATACGCAGTATTTT. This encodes CASSLSRRHTQYF.

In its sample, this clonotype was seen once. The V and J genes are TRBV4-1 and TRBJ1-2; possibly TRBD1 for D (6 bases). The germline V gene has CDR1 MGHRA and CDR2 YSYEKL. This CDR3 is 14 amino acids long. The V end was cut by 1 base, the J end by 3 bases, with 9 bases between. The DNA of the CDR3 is TGCGCCAGCAGCCAAGGAGGGGGAGACTATGGCTACACCTTC. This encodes CASSQGGGDYGYTF.

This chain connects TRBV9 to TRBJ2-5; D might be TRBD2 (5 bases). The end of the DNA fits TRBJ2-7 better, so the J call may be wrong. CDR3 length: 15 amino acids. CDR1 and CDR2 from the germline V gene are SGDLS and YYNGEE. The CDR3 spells CASSSRSGLDHEQYF. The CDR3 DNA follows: TGTGCCAGCAGCTCCAGGAGCGGACTGGACCACGAGCAGTACTTC.

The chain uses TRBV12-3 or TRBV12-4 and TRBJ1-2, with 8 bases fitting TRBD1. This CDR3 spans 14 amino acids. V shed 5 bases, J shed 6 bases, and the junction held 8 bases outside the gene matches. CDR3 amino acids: CASSRQGSGDGYTF. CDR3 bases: TGTGCCAGCAGTCGACAGGGGAGTGGCGATGGCTACACCTTC.

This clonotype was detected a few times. CDR3 nucleotide sequence: TGCAGCGTTGAAGAAAGCTCTTACGAGCAGTACTTC. Amino acids: CSVEESSYEQYF. The gene calls are TRBV29-1 and TRBJ2-7; D call uncertain. Trimming left V 0 bases short and J 4 bases short, with 7 bases between. CDR1 and CDR2 from the germline V gene are SQVTM and ANQGSEA. The CDR3 extends over 12 amino acids.

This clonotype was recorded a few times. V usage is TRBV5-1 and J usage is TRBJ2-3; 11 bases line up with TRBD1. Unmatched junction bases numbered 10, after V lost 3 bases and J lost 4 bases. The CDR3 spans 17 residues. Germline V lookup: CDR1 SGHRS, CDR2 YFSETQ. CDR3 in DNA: TGCGCCAGCAGCTCCTGGACAGGGGGCGCAACCTCAGATACGCAGTATTTT. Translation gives CASSSWTGGATSDTQYF.

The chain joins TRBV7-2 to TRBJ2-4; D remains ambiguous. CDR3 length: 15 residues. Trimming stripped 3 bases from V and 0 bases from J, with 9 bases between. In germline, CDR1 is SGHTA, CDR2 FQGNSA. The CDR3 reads CASSFETSAKNIQYF. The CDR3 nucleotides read TGTGCCAGCAGCTTCGAGACTTCAGCCAAAAACATTCAGTACTTC.

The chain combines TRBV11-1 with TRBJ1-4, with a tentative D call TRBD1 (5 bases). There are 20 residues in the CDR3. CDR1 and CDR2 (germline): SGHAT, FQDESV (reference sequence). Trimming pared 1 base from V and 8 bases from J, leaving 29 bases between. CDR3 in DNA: TGTGCCAGCAGCTTAGGTTGGTCCACGGAAGGGGCCCCGGCCCGGGAAAAACTGTTTTTT. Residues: CASSLGWSTEGAPAREKLFF. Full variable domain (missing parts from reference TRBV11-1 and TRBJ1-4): EAEVAQSPRYKITEKSQAVAFWCDPISGHATLYWYRQILGQGPELLVQFQDESVVDDSQLPKDRFSAERLKGVDSTLKIQPAELGDSAMYLCASSLGWSTEGAPAREKLFFGSGTQLSVL.

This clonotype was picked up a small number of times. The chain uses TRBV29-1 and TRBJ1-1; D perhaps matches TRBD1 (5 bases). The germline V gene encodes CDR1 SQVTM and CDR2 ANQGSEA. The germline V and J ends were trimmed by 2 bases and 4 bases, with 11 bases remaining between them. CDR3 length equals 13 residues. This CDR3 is CSVEISGVTEAFF. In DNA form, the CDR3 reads TGCAGCGTTGAAATTTCGGGGGTCACTGAAGCTTTCTTT.

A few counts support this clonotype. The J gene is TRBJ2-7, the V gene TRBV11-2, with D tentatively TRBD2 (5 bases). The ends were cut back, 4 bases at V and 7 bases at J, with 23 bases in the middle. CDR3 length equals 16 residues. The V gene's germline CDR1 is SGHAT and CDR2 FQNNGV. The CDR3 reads CASSSLGEKSPGEQYF. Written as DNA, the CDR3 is TGTGCCAGCAGCTCTCTCGGAGAGAAGTCACCGGGGGAGCAGTACTTC.

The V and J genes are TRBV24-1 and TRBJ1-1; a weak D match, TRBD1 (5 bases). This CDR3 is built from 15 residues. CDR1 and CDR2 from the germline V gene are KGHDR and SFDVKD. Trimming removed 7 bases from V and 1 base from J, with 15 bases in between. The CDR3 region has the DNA TGTGCCACCAGCCCCGGAGGGGCTCAGAACACTGAAGCTTTCTTT. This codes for CATSPGGAQNTEAFF.

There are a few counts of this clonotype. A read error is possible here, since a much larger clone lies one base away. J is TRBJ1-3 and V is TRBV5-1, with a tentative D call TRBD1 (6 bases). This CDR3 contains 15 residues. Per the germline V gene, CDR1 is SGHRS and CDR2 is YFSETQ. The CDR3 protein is CASSLTGMEGNTMYF. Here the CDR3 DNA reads TGCGCCAGCAGCTTGACAGGGATGGAAGGAAACACCATGTATTTT.